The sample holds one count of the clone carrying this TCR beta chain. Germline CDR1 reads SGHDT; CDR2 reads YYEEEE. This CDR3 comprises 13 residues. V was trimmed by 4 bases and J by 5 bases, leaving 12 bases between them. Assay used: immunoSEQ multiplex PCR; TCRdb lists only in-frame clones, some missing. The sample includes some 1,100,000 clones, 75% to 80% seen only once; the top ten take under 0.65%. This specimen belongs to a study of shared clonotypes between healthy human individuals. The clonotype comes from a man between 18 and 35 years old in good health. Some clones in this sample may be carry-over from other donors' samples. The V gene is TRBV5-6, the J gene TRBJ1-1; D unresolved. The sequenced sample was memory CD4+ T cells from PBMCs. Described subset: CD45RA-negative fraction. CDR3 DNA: TGTGCCAGCAGCCCCACGACGAGAACTGAAGCTTTCTTT. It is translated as CASSPTTRTEAFF.